Presented here are 9 T cell receptor beta chains from one specimen sequenced in a study of CD8+CD57+ T cells in acquired aplastic anemia. The template used for profiling TCR beta VDJ and CDR3 was genomic DNA. TCRdb itself ran the reads through MiXCR, one entry per CDR3 protein. The table includes 160,000 or so distinct CDR3 sequences, around 48% detected once. Patients sequenced had flow cytometry evidence of CD8+CD57+ cell expansion. The sample comprised sorted CD4+, CD8+, or CD8+CD57+ T cells (not recorded which) from PBMCs. Receptors originate from a human donor with aplastic anemia.

The V gene is TRBV20-1, the J gene TRBJ2-5; either TRBD1 or TRBD2 may fit D (5 bases each). Trimming pared 5 bases from V and 5 bases from J, leaving 21 bases between. Germline CDR1 and CDR2: DFQATT and SNEGSKA (reference sequence). The CDR3 length is 15 residues. The CDR3 spells CSASTVRGTGETQYF. CDR3 in DNA: TGCAGTGCTTCGACAGTCCGGGGAACGGGGGAGACCCAGTACTTC.

The chain links TRBV7-9 to TRBJ1-2; TRBD1 is a possible D gene (5 bases). Trimming cost V 6 bases and J 5 bases, with 13 bases left between them. This CDR3 has 13 amino acids. Germline CDR1 and CDR2: SEHNR and FQNEAQ (reference sequence). In nucleotides, the CDR3 is TGTGCCAGCAGGGATCAGGGATTATATGGCTACACCTTC. Protein sequence: CASRDQGLYGYTF.

This clonotype has a handful of counts. The CDR3: CASRGGEQFF. The CDR3 DNA is TGTGCCAGCCGCGGGGGCGAGCAGTTCTTC. V usage is TRBV10-3 and J usage is TRBJ2-1; D may be TRBD2 (7 bases). The V and J ends lost 10 bases and 10 bases respectively, with 11 bases between them. The CDR3 is 10 amino acids. From germline, CDR1 is ENHRY and CDR2 SYGVKD.

In DNA, the CDR3 is TGTGCCAGCAGCTTAGTCGCGGGGGGGTCCTACGAGCAGTACTTC. It codes for CASSLVAGGSYEQYF. This sequence joins TRBV7-8 and TRBJ2-1; the match to TRBD2 covers 9 bases. Near its end, the DNA agrees better with TRBJ2-7, so the J call may be wrong. Germline V CDR1 and CDR2: SGHVS, FQNEAQ. CDR3 length: 15 residues.

The J gene is TRBJ1-1, the V gene TRBV29-1, with D tentatively TRBD1 (5 bases). V lost 4 bases and J 6 bases, leaving 9 bases between the germline ends. The CDR3 is made up of 11 amino acids. Germline V gene sequence: CDR1 SQVTM, CDR2 ANQGSEA. Written as DNA, the CDR3 is TGCAGCGTTGTCTGGGGCTCTGAAGCTTTCTTT. It specifies CSVVWGSEAFF.

Ten or more counts support this clonotype. V and J are TRBV12-3 or TRBV12-4 and TRBJ1-3; no reliable D call. The CDR3 is 13 residues long. V lost 7 bases to trimming and J lost 0 bases, with 7 bases between them. CDR3 DNA: TGTGCCAGCATGTTGAGCTCTGGAAACACCATATATTTT. It translates to CASMLSSGNTIYF.

This chain joins TRBV11-2 and TRBJ2-3, with D possibly matching TRBD2 (6 bases). CDR1 and CDR2 from the germline V gene are SGHAT and FQNNGV. This CDR3 comprises 16 residues. V lost 7 bases and J 2 bases, leaving 19 bases between the germline ends. CDR3 DNA sequence: TGTGCCAGCACCACAAGGAGGGGCGAGGTCACAGATACGCAGTATTTT. Its translation: CASTTRRGEVTDTQYF.

On this clonotype: This may come from a read error, since a much larger clone is one base off. The rearrangement links TRBV5-1 to TRBJ1-1; D ambiguous. In germline, CDR1 is SGHRS, CDR2 YFSETQ. This CDR3 has 15 amino acids. V shed 0 bases and J shed 3 bases, with 12 bases lying between them. Here the CDR3 reads CASSLEHGIYTEAFF. The CDR3 nucleotides are TGCGCCAGCAGCTTGGAACATGGGATTTACACTGAAGCTTTCTTT.

Comment on this clonotype: A single base separates this from a much larger clone, so it may be a read error. The rearrangement joins TRBV5-6 to TRBJ2-2; D is possibly TRBD2 (6 bases). The CDR3 length is 12 residues. The germline V gene encodes CDR1 SGHDT and CDR2 YYEEEE. DNA for the CDR3: TGTGCCAGCAGCTTGGTTGTCGGGGGGCTGTTTTTT. Translation: CASSLVVGGLFF.